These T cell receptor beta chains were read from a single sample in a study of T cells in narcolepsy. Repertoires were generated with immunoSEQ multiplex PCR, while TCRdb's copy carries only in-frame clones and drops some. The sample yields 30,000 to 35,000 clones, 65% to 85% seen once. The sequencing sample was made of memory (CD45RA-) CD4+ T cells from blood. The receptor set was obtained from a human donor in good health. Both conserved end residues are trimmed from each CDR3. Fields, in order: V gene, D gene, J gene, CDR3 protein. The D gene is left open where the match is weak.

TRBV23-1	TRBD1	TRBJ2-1	ASTPPRGTGPYNEQF
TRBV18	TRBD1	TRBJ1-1	ASSPWDRSTEAF
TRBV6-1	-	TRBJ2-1	ASTKDLYNEQF
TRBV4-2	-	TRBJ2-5	ASSPRSQETQY
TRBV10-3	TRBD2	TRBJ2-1	AISQNAGGGDEQF
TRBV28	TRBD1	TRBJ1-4	ASSPEGQRYEKLF
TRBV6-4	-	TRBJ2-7	ASSDPGERLSYEQY
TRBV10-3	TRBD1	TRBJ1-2	AISESAGQGMGSFVDGYT
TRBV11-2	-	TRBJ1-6	ASSAQNYNSPLH
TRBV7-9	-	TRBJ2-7	ASSLVGYEQY
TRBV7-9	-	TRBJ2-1	ASSNYNEQF